This TCR beta chain was observed in a study of post-analysis software for immune sequencing data. Study-level information: Relapsing-remitting, secondary progressive and progressive-relapsing forms of multiple sclerosis all featured among disease courses.

Prepared TCR beta cDNA libraries contained unique molecular identifiers. Input of about 0.85 to 10 million T cells yielded some 500,000 cDNA molecules. TCRdb reanalysed the PCR reads using MiXCR and keeps one entry per CDR3 protein. The repertoire consists of approximately 730,000 distinct CDR3 sequences, with 25% to 30% occurring once and the leading ten covering about 0.5%. The study's findings and limits: TRBV5-6, TRBV5-1 and TRBV20-1 belonged to a set of roughly five TRBV segments that were more frequent in patients than controls. By F measure, samples from a shared preparation batch strongly co-clustered. Significantly lower normalized Chao1 diversity was found in patients with multiple sclerosis relative to controls.

In the case of this clonotype: The antigen is undetermined.

Trimming took 0 bases from V and 0 from J, leaving 9 bases between them. Germline V gene sequence: CDR1 SGDLS, CDR2 YYNGEE. This CDR3 region has 16 residues. The material sequenced was blood. The origin of this receptor is a girl aged 10 to 17 with multiple sclerosis. The chain joins TRBV9 to TRBJ1-4; D gene unclear. CDR3 coding DNA: TGTGCCAGCAGCGTAGGCAGATTTGCAACTAATGAAAAACTGTTTTTT. Amino acids: CASSVGRFATNEKLFF.